These 8 T cell receptor beta chains share one sample of origin, sequenced in a study of regulatory T cells in long-lasting Graves disease. The authors built TCR beta libraries using iRepertoire HTBI primers and Arm-PCR of CDR3 regions. MiXCR, applied by TCRdb to the multiplex PCR reads, yields one record per CDR3 protein. Among about 310,000 distinct CDR3 sequences listed, over 15% were seen once. Indicated time point: newly diagnosed GD, antithyroid drugs for less than 3 months. PBMC-derived RNA was used for the TCR library. Sample: peripheral blood mononuclear cells (PBMCs), taken at new diagnosis, from a patient treated with antithyroid drugs. These receptors were taken from a female donor with Graves disease.

This clonotype was detected ten times or more. The CDR3 DNA follows: TGTGCCAGCAGCCAAGACGGGGGGAGAGGGACAGATACGCAGTATTTT. It encodes CASSQDGGRGTDTQYF. The chain has TRBV3-1 and TRBJ2-3; 7 bases fit TRBD2. The ends lost 0 bases at V and 3 bases at J; junction bases unmatched: 6. Germline CDR1 is LGHDT and CDR2 is YNNKEL (reference sequence). This CDR3 has 16 residues.

This clonotype was observed a single time. The chain employs TRBV10-1 and TRBJ2-3; 7 nucleotides line up with TRBD2. The V gene's germline CDR1 is WNHNN and CDR2 SYGVQD (reference sequence). With 3 bases clipped from V and 6 bases from J, the junction kept 9 bases outside the gene matches. The CDR3 has 15 residues. In DNA, the CDR3 is TGCGCCAGCAGTGACCGCGGGGGAGCGGTGGATACGCAGTATTTT. Its translation: CASSDRGGAVDTQYF.

At least ten counts were recorded for this clonotype. J is TRBJ2-7 and V is TRBV28, with D possibly TRBD2 on 6 matching bases. V was cut by 2 bases and J by 2 bases, with 13 bases left in between. Germline V gene lookup returns CDR1 MDHEN and CDR2 SYDVKM. The CDR3 contains 15 residues. The CDR3 loop is CASSLRGSGPYEQYF. DNA of the CDR3: TGTGCCAGCAGTTTAAGGGGTAGCGGCCCCTACGAGCAGTACTTC. Combining the CDR3 with reference TRBV28 and TRBJ2-7 gives the whole variable domain DVKVTQSSRYLVKRTGEKVFLECVQDMDHENMFWYRQDPGLGLRLIYFSYDVKMKEKGDIPEGYSVSREKKERFSLILESASTNQTSMYLCASSLRGSGPYEQYFGPGTRLTVT.

A few counts support this clonotype. The chain joins TRBV7-9 to TRBJ1-4; the D gene is possibly TRBD1 (6 bases). CDR3 length: 20 amino acids. V lost 4 bases and J 0 bases, leaving 24 bases between the germline ends. Germline V gene sequence: CDR1 SEHNR, CDR2 FQNEAQ (reference sequence). This CDR3 is CASSSLIRQALLATNEKLFF. Written as DNA, the CDR3 is TGTGCCAGCAGCTCGCTCATACGACAGGCCTTACTTGCAACTAATGAAAAACTGTTTTTT. Variable domain in full (rest from reference TRBV7-9 and TRBJ1-4): DTGVSQNPRHKITKRGQNVTFRCDPISEHNRLYWYRQTLGQGPEFLTYFQNEAQLEKSRLLSDRFSAERPKGSFSTLEIQRTEQGDSAMYLCASSSLIRQALLATNEKLFFGSGTQLSVL.

This clonotype was counted many times. This chain connects TRBV12-3 or TRBV12-4 to TRBJ2-2; TRBD2 is a possible D gene (6 bases). The ends were cut back, 6 bases at V and 2 bases at J, with 19 bases in the middle. The CDR3 totals 17 residues. The chain's CDR3 is CASRPPPPAGNTGELFF. CDR3 DNA: TGTGCCAGCAGGCCCCCGCCCCCAGCGGGCAACACCGGGGAGCTGTTTTTT.

This clonotype was observed many times. The chain combines TRBV6-2 or TRBV6-3 with TRBJ2-2; TRBD2 matches 7 bases. Trimming removed 2 bases from V and 7 bases from J; junction bases left unmatched: 13. Germline-derived CDR1 and CDR2 are MNHEY and SVGEGT. This CDR3 has 17 residues. Written as DNA, the CDR3 is TGTGCCAGCAGTTACGGGTCGTTAGCGGGTTTACTCGGGGAGCTGTTTTTT. Residues: CASSYGSLAGLLGELFF.

J is TRBJ2-3 and V is TRBV29-1, with D possibly being TRBD1 or TRBD2 (5 bases each). Germline-derived CDR1 and CDR2 are SQVTM and ANQGSEA. V lost 6 bases, J lost 0 bases, and 16 bases lay in between. The CDR3 has 15 residues. The CDR3 protein is CSVCLGRHSTDTQYF. The CDR3 region has the DNA TGCAGCGTGTGCCTGGGACGCCATAGCACAGATACGCAGTATTTT.

A few counts support this clonotype. V usage is TRBV18 and J usage is TRBJ1-5; a possible D gene is TRBD1 (5 bases). CDR1 is KGHSH, CDR2 LQKENI, per germline. The CDR3 sequence is 13 residues long. V lost 3 bases and J 6 bases, leaving 9 bases between the germline ends. As DNA, the CDR3 is TGTGCCAGCTCACCGGGGGGTTCTCAGCCCCAGCATTTT. Translated: CASSPGGSQPQHF.